This TCR beta chain was captured by sequencing in a study of shared clonotypes between healthy human individuals. The protocol was immunoSEQ multiplex PCR, while the TCRdb copy is restricted to in-frame clones and leaves out a portion. Among roughly 2.4 million clones listed, around 95% were seen once. Regarding this clone: Additional DNA sequences in this sample encode the identical CDR3.

Naive CD4+ cells were CD45RA-selected; the remaining cells were memory. The receptor comes from a man aged 18 to 29 in good health. Sequencing was done on a sample of naive CD4+ T cells sorted from blood. Subset described: CD45RA+ positively selected.

The CDR3 spells CASSLTGTSGYEQYF. The CDR3, as DNA: TGTGCCAGCAGCTTAACGGGGACTAGCGGTTACGAGCAGTACTTC. The V call is TRBV7-2, the J call TRBJ2-7, with 11 bases aligning to TRBD2. The germline CDR1 and CDR2 sequences are SGHTA and FQGNSA. The CDR3 is 15 amino acids. Trimming at V came to 2 bases and at J to 4 bases, leaving 4 bases not matched to a gene.